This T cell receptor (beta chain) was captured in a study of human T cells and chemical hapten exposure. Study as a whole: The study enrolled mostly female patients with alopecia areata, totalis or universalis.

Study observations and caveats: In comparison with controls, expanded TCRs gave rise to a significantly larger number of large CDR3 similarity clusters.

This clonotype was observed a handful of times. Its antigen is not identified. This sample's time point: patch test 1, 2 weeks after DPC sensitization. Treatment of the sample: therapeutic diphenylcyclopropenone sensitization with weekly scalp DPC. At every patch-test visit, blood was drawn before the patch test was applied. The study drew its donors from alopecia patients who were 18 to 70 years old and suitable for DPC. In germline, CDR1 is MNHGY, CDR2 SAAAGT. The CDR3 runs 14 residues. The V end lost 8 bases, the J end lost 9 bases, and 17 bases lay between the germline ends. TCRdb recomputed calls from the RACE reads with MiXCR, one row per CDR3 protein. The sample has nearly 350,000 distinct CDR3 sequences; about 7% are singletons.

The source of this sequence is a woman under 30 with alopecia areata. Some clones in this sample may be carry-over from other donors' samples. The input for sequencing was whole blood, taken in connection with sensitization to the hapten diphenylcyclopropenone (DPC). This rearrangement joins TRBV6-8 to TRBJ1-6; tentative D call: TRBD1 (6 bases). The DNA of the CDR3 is TGTGCCAGCTTTTACAGGGAAGGAGGTTCACCCCTCCACTTT. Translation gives CASFYREGGSPLHF.